One sample yielded the 20 T cell receptor beta chains listed below, sequenced in a study of blood T cell repertoires in COVID-19. This table comes from immunoSEQ multiplex PCR, and its TCRdb copy is limited to in-frame clones, with some not included. The sample holds about 140,000 clones, roughly 82% seen once. Material: peripheral blood. These receptors were collected from a man older than 75 with acute or convalescent COVID-19.

The chain links TRBV7-6 to TRBJ2-1; 10 bases line up with TRBD2. Germline loops: CDR1 SGHVS, CDR2 FNYEAQ. The CDR3 consists of 15 residues. With V trimmed by 2 bases and J by 5 bases, 3 bases remained unmatched. CDR3 nucleotide sequence: TGTGCCAGCAGCTTAATAGCGGGGGGCCACAATGAGCAGTTCTTC. Translated, it gives CASSLIAGGHNEQFF.

J is TRBJ2-5 and V is TRBV5-3; 10 nucleotides agree with TRBD2. TRBV5-3 is annotated as an ORF whose role is uncertain. Trimming cost V 6 bases and J 3 bases; bases outside gene matches: 14. The CDR3 consists of 17 residues. This CDR3 is CARIRAWGLAGEETQYF. DNA of the CDR3: TGTGCCAGAATCAGAGCATGGGGGCTAGCGGGGGAAGAGACCCAGTACTTC.

This chain connects TRBV7-9 to TRBJ2-2; the match to TRBD2 covers 7 bases. This CDR3 has 17 amino acids. J gave up 1 base and V 10 bases, and 15 bases lay outside the gene matches. From germline, CDR1 is SEHNR and CDR2 FQNEAQ (reference sequence). The CDR3 here is CATYRDGGSQNTGELFF. The CDR3 nucleotides are TGTGCCACTTACCGGGACGGGGGGTCACAGAACACCGGGGAGCTGTTTTTT.

The table lists this clone with a few counts. The chain carries TRBV9 and TRBJ1-6; 7 bases match TRBD1. Looked up from germline, CDR1 is SGDLS and CDR2 is YYNGEE. The CDR3 length is 13 residues. The trim removed 5 bases at V and 7 bases at J, leaving 3 bases unmatched. This CDR3 is CASRNRGNSPLHF. The CDR3 region has the DNA TGTGCCAGCAGGAACAGGGGAAATTCACCCCTCCACTTT.

This clone was detected only once. J is TRBJ2-2 and V is TRBV28; 7 bases map to TRBD2. This CDR3 is built from 12 residues. The germline gives CDR1 MDHEN, CDR2 SYDVKM. The V segment lost 6 bases and the J segment 5 bases; nucleotides outside the gene matches: 0. In DNA form, the CDR3 reads TGTGCCAGCAGGGGAGGGACCGGGGAGCTGTTTTTT. This codes for CASRGGTGELFF.

This chain connects TRBV9 to TRBJ2-1; 9 nucleotides line up with TRBD1. The CDR3 length is 16 residues. Unmatched junction bases numbered 10, after V lost 3 bases and J lost 6 bases. Germline CDR1 is SGDLS and CDR2 is YYNGEE. This CDR3 reads CASSATRGQGLNEQFF. The CDR3 bases are TGTGCCAGCAGCGCGACCCGGGGACAGGGTCTCAATGAGCAGTTCTTC. Using reference TRBV9 and TRBJ2-1 for the parts outside the CDR3, the full variable domain is DSGVTQTPKHLITATGQRVTLRCSPRSGDLSVYWYQQSLDQGLQFLIQYYNGEERAKGNILERFSAQQFPDLHSELNLSSLELGDSALYFCASSATRGQGLNEQFFGPGTRLTVL.

This chain links TRBV6-5 with TRBJ1-1; possible D gene TRBD1, 5 bases. This CDR3 has 14 residues. V was cut by 7 bases and J by 1 base, with 13 bases left in between. The germline gives CDR1 MNHEY, CDR2 SVGAGI. The DNA of the CDR3 is TGTGCCAGCACCTCCCCGGGGGGGAACACTGAAGCTTTCTTT. Translated: CASTSPGGNTEAFF.

The V gene is TRBV11-2, the J gene TRBJ2-3; perhaps TRBD1 as D (5 bases). Trimming took off 5 bases at V and 0 bases at J, with 9 bases between the two ends. Germline V gives CDR1 SGHAT, CDR2 FQNNGV. CDR3 length equals 14 residues. The CDR3 bases are TGTGCCAGCAGCCCACGACAGAGCACAGATACGCAGTATTTT. Its protein product is CASSPRQSTDTQYF.

The V gene is TRBV5-1, the J gene TRBJ2-7, with TRBD1 identical over 8 bases. Germline V lookup: CDR1 SGHRS, CDR2 YFSETQ. V shed 2 bases and J 5 bases; nucleotides not matched to a gene: 12. CDR3 length: 16 amino acids. The CDR3: CASSLTGGSVGDEQYF. CDR3 DNA sequence: TGCGCCAGCAGCTTAACAGGGGGATCGGTAGGCGACGAGCAGTACTTC.

The chain is built from TRBV4-2 and TRBJ1-1, with D tentatively TRBD1 (5 bases). V lost 0 bases, J lost 1 base, and 12 bases lay in between. This CDR3 has 16 residues. The germline gives CDR1 LGHNA, CDR2 YNFKEQ. The CDR3 DNA sequence: TGTGCCAGCAGCCAAGATCATAATCAGGGGAACACTGAAGCTTTCTTT. This encodes CASSQDHNQGNTEAFF.

The J gene is TRBJ1-2, the V gene TRBV19, with a weak D call TRBD1 (6 bases). Germline V gene sequence: CDR1 LNHDA, CDR2 SQIVND (reference sequence). This CDR3 contains 13 residues. The V gene lost 4 bases and the J gene lost 3 bases, with 9 bases spanning the gap. CDR3 coding DNA: TGTGCCAGTAGTACAGGACAGTACTATGGCTACACCTTC. Its translation is CASSTGQYYGYTF.

The rearrangement joins TRBV7-3 to TRBJ2-2, with 7 bases matching TRBD1. Looked up from germline, CDR1 is SGHTA and CDR2 is FQGTGA. The CDR3 is made up of 16 amino acids. The junction had 5 bases not matched to a gene; V was cut back by 4 bases and J by 0 bases. The CDR3 coding sequence is TGTGCCAGCAGCTCACCGGGACAGCCGAACACCGGGGAGCTGTTTTTT. It translates to CASSSPGQPNTGELFF.

This sequence joins TRBV9 and TRBJ1-5, with D perhaps TRBD1 (5 bases). The CDR3 has 14 residues. The ends were cut back, 5 bases at V and 1 base at J, with 10 bases in the middle. Germline CDR1 SGDLS, CDR2 YYNGEE. Here the CDR3 DNA reads TGTGCCAGCAGTTCCTGGGGCAGCAATCAGCCCCAGCATTTT. Amino acids: CASSSWGSNQPQHF.

This chain joins TRBV28 and TRBJ2-1; 9 bases map to TRBD2. Per the germline V gene, CDR1 is MDHEN and CDR2 is SYDVKM. Unmatched junction bases numbered 5, after V lost 4 bases and J lost 7 bases. The CDR3 totals 14 residues. CDR3 region: CASSSSGGRNEQFF. The CDR3 coding sequence is TGTGCCAGCAGTTCCAGCGGGGGGAGGAATGAGCAGTTCTTC. The full variable domain, rest sourced from reference TRBV28 and TRBJ2-1, is DVKVTQSSRYLVKRTGEKVFLECVQDMDHENMFWYRQDPGLGLRLIYFSYDVKMKEKGDIPEGYSVSREKKERFSLILESASTNQTSMYLCASSSSGGRNEQFFGPGTRLTVL.

The V and J genes are TRBV19 and TRBJ2-1, with a tentative D call TRBD2 (6 bases). Germline V gene lookup returns CDR1 LNHDA and CDR2 SQIVND (reference sequence). The ends were cut back, 7 bases at V and 4 bases at J, with 8 bases in the middle. The CDR3 is made up of 12 amino acids. For the CDR3, the DNA is TGTGCCAGTACCGGGGGTTACAATGAGCAGTTCTTC. This encodes CASTGGYNEQFF. Filled out from reference TRBV19 and TRBJ2-1, the complete variable domain reads DGGITQSPKYLFRKEGQNVTLSCEQNLNHDAMYWYRQDPGQGLRLIYYSQIVNDFQKGDIAEGYSVSREKKESFPLTVTSAQKNPTAFYLCASTGGYNEQFFGPGTRLTVL.

V and J are TRBV24-1 and TRBJ1-5; 10 nucleotides line up with TRBD1. The CDR3 runs 16 residues. V shed 9 bases, J shed 2 bases, and the junction held 9 bases outside the gene matches. Germline values: CDR1 KGHDR, CDR2 SFDVKD. The CDR3 sequence: CATAPRDRGGNQPQHF. CDR3 sequence (DNA): TGTGCCACCGCCCCCCGGGACAGGGGAGGCAATCAGCCCCAGCATTTT.

V and J are TRBV30 and TRBJ2-5, with D unresolved. This CDR3 has 12 amino acids. Germline CDR1 GTSNPN, CDR2 SVGIG (reference sequence). V lost 0 bases, J lost 2 bases, and 4 bases lay in between. The CDR3: CAWSVLQETQYF. The CDR3 DNA sequence: TGTGCCTGGAGTGTACTACAAGAGACCCAGTACTTC.

The chain recombines TRBV18 with TRBJ1-5; 7 bases are a match to TRBD1. Unmatched junction bases numbered 2, after V lost 3 bases and J lost 0 bases. This CDR3 has 15 amino acids. Per the germline V gene, CDR1 is KGHSH and CDR2 is LQKENI. CDR3 nucleotide sequence: TGTGCCAGCTCACCTGACAGGGCTAGCAATCAGCCCCAGCATTTT. Its translation is CASSPDRASNQPQHF.

V usage is TRBV6-1 and J usage is TRBJ2-7; D is ambiguous. Germline V gives CDR1 MNHNS, CDR2 SASEGT. CDR3 size: 13 residues. The V and J ends lost 3 bases and 3 bases respectively, with 9 bases between them. The CDR3 coding sequence is TGTGCCAGCAGTGAGACACCCTACTACGAGCAGTACTTC. As protein: CASSETPYYEQYF.

V gene TRBV9 combines with J gene TRBJ2-2; 8 nucleotides align to TRBD2. Germline V gene data show CDR1 as SGDLS and CDR2 as YYNGEE. The J segment lost 6 bases and the V segment lost 0 bases, leaving 10 bases of the junction unmatched. The CDR3 loop spans 17 amino acids. The CDR3 spells CASSVATVGTSAGELFF. For the CDR3, the DNA is TGTGCCAGCAGCGTAGCTACCGTGGGGACTAGTGCCGGGGAGCTGTTTTTT.